The 4 T cell receptor beta chains given below trace back to one sample, sequenced in a study of blood T cell repertoires in COVID-19. Only in-frame clones appear in the TCRdb table, and some are missing; sequencing was by immunoSEQ multiplex PCR. The sample lists around 29,000 clones, around 77% seen once, with almost 8% in the top ten. The sequenced sample consisted of peripheral blood. The receptors were sampled from a woman in her 70s with active or convalescent COVID-19.

This chain links TRBV7-2 with TRBJ1-2; 8 bases map to TRBD1. Germline V gene sequence: CDR1 SGHTA, CDR2 FQGNSA. CDR3 length equals 14 residues. V dropped 5 bases and J dropped 5; count of bases not matched to a gene: 7. The CDR3: CASSMGQAAYGYTF. CDR3 sequence (DNA): TGTGCCAGCAGCATGGGACAGGCGGCTTATGGCTACACCTTC.

DNA of the CDR3: TGTGCCAGCAGCTTAGACGCAGGGGCCTACACCTTC. This translates into CASSLDAGAYTF. This chain joins TRBV11-2 and TRBJ1-2, with D possibly TRBD1 on 6 matching bases. This CDR3 comprises 12 residues. V was trimmed by 0 bases and J by 10 bases, leaving 9 bases between them. Germline CDR1 SGHAT, CDR2 FQNNGV.

The chain couples TRBV30 to TRBJ1-1; D may be TRBD1 (5 bases). CDR3 length: 15 residues. Germline loops: CDR1 GTSNPN, CDR2 SVGIG (reference sequence). V lost 4 bases and J 0 bases, leaving 15 bases between the germline ends. The CDR3 DNA reads TGTGCCTGGATCAACGGGGGACGGATGAACACTGAAGCTTTCTTT. Translated, it gives CAWINGGRMNTEAFF. Full variable domain (remainder filled in from reference TRBV30 and TRBJ1-1): SQTIHQWPATLVQPVGSPLSLECTVEGTSNPNLYWYRQAAGRGLQLLFYSVGIGQISSEVPQNLSASRPQDRQFILSSKKLLLSDSGFYLCAWINGGRMNTEAFFGQGTRLTVV.

The chain has TRBV6-2 or TRBV6-3 and TRBJ1-1; 7 nucleotides line up with TRBD1. CDR1 and CDR2 from the germline V gene are MNHEY and SVGEGT. This CDR3 has 16 residues. The J segment lost 4 bases and the V segment lost 4 bases, leaving 12 bases of the junction unmatched. This CDR3 reads CASSSPRDSGSTEAFF. Here the CDR3 DNA reads TGTGCCAGCAGTTCTCCTCGGGACAGCGGGTCCACTGAAGCTTTCTTT.